This TCR beta chain was captured by sequencing in a study of post-analysis software for immune sequencing data. Unique molecular identifiers had been added to the TCR beta cDNA libraries. TCRdb re-analysed the PCR reads in MiXCR, keeping a single row per CDR3 protein. The data show approximately 440,000 distinct CDR3 sequences, 45% seen once. For this clonotype: As yet, its antigen is unknown.

This CDR3 has 14 amino acids. Germline V CDR1 and CDR2: MGHDK, SYGVNS. Findings of the study overall: The study found TRBV5-6, TRBV5-1 and TRBV20-1 among 5 or 6 TRBV segments more frequent in patients than controls.

The chain uses TRBV25-1 and TRBJ2-4; D perhaps matches TRBD2 (6 bases). The J call may be mistaken, given a closer DNA end match to TRBJ2-7. The sequencing sample was made of blood. This receptor was taken from a girl aged 5-17 years with multiple sclerosis. Here the CDR3 DNA reads TGTGCCAGCAGTGGGAGGGACGGCCCCTACGAGCAGTACTTC. It translates to CASSGRDGPYEQYF.